Sequencing of this T cell receptor (beta chain) was carried out in a study of regulatory T cells in long-lasting Graves disease. Study observations and caveats: Segments TRBV28, TRBJ1-2 and TRBJ2-5 showed preferential usage in persistent disease.

There are many counts of this clonotype. Its antigen is currently unknown. The CDR3 loop spans 14 amino acids. With V trimmed by 10 bases and J by 4 bases, 11 bases remained unmatched. Germline assignment: CDR1 MNHNS and CDR2 SASEGT. Regarding time point: newly diagnosed GD, antithyroid drugs for less than 3 months. With RNA extracted from PBMCs as input, the TCR library was made. Libraries of TCR beta came from iRepertoire HTBI primers plus Arm-PCR of CDR3 regions. TCRdb reprocessed the multiplex PCR reads with MiXCR, giving one entry per CDR3 protein. The sample contains 320,000 or so distinct CDR3 sequences, approximately 20% of which appear only once.

The sequenced sample was peripheral blood mononuclear cells (PBMCs), obtained at new diagnosis, from a patient treated with antithyroid drugs. The V call is TRBV6-1, the J call TRBJ1-1, with 8 nucleotides matching TRBD1. The sequence came from a female donor with Graves disease. The CDR3 bases are TGTGCCACACAGACAGGGGCTATCGGCACTGAAGCTTTCTTT. It encodes CATQTGAIGTEAFF.